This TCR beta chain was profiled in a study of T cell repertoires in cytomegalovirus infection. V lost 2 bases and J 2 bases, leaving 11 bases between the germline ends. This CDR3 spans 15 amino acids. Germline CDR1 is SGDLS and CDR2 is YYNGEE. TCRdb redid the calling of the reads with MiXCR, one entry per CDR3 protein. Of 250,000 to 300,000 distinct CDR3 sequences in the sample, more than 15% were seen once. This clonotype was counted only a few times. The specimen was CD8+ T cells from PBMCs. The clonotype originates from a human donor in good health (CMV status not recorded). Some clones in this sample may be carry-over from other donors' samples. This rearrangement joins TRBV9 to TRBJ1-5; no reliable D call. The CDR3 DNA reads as TGTGCCAGCAGCGTTGGAGGAGGTGGCAATCAGCCCCAGCATTTT. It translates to CASSVGGGGNQPQHF.